This T cell receptor beta chain was captured by sequencing in a study of CD4 and CD8 cells across lung adenocarcinoma regions. MiXCR, run by TCRdb on the PCR reads, gives a single entry per CDR3 protein. Among approximately 10,000 distinct CDR3 sequences, roughly three fifths were seen once, and the ten largest hold about 85%. Per germline, CDR1 ENHRY and CDR2 SYGVKD. The CDR3 contains 16 residues. The J segment lost 0 bases and the V segment lost 3 bases, leaving 5 bases of the junction unmatched. The patients had localized lung adenocarcinoma, a non-small cell subtype. The clonotype originates from a male donor with lung adenocarcinoma. The CD4 and CD8 labels of this study may be unreliable. V is TRBV10-3 and J is TRBJ2-1; 7 nucleotides align to TRBD2. Sequencing was carried out using CD8+ T cells from the margin of a lung tumor. CDR3 sequence (DNA): TGTGCCATCAGTGACCCGGGAGGTATCTCCTACAATGAGCAGTTCTTC. Encoded protein: CAISDPGGISYNEQFF.